Described below is a single T cell receptor beta chain sequence and its context. Only one count was recorded for this clonotype. This receptor's antigen is unknown. No quality values exist for individual bases; no much larger clone is one base distant. A single read is weak support. V is trimmed back by 5 bases and J by 2 bases, and the junction contains 12 bases that no gene match accounts for. Spanning cysteine to phenylalanine, the CDR3 consists of 15 amino acids. CDR3 DNA only is kept here, 45 bases in frame from base 1. CDR1 and CDR2, per the germline V gene, are SQVTM and ANQGSEA. The data are from a study of CD8 T cells in Susac syndrome (dated by TCRdb to the late 2010s). About the full investigation: Of the Susac syndrome patients who were sequenced, eight were in clinical remission while six had clinically active disease. Repertoire sequencing was used to test whether CD8+ T cell activation and differentiation in Susac syndrome was antigen driven. At blood withdrawal, Susac syndrome patients were either therapy-naive, taking corticosteroids (in some cases with IVIg as well), or taking IVIg alone. General findings and caveats noted by the study authors: The number of individuals in the TCR sequencing and HLA analysis was recognized as being relatively small. No clonal expansion was detected in the CD4+ T cell repertoire of Susac syndrome patients.

RNA was extracted using the RNeasy kit, and roughly 0.5 to 1 microgram was reverse transcribed with random hexamers. The immunoSEQ multiplex PCR assay, covering 54 Vbeta and 13 Jbeta segments, was used to amplify TCR beta CDR3 regions. To correct PCR amplification bias, a synthetic template baseline was used for both primer optimization and computational correction. From the authors' description of their analysis: Only productive sequences were kept, with reads annotated to V, D and J genes according to IMGT and analyzed in immunoSEQ Analyzer. Clonality was calculated as one minus the Shannon entropy normalized by log2 of the number of productive unique sequences. For each patient and control, public and private clones were evaluated among the 100 most prevalent clones. Clones were defined as Susac-specific if absent from the healthy and MS cohorts, from roughly 1,100 published viral clones and from other ImmuneACCESS disease sequences. The public reads were run again by TCRdb, first through fastp at Q25 and then through MiXCR, and only productive beta chains were kept. Merged by CDR3 protein, the rows form single entries marked with the most common genes and DNA. The V and J calls, along with clone size, are taken from TCRdb and not from the paper's own processing. For this sample the table gives 110,000 to 150,000 distinct CDR3 sequences, of which 90% to 96% were detected only once. The top ten clones comprise roughly 0.084% of the sample.

Peripheral blood CD8+ and CD4+ T cells from healthy donors, Susac syndrome patients and multiple sclerosis patients were profiled using high-throughput TCR beta sequencing. Recently defined diagnostic criteria for definite or probable disease were met by the Susac syndrome patients. Bulk CD8+ and CD4+ T cells were purified magnetically by negative isolation, whereas CD8+ TEMRA cells were enriched by FACS. Blood was drawn into EDTA tubes, processed within 24 hours, and PBMCs were isolated by density gradient centrifugation. PBMCs intended for TCR sequencing were cryopreserved in liquid nitrogen and thawed later in a water bath at 37 degrees C. A purity of at least 90% was achieved for sorted or isolated CD4+, CD8+ and CD8+ TEMRA cells.

This sequence originates from a human donor with Susac syndrome. The sequenced sample was CD4+ T cells from PBMCs. The receptor chain draws on TRBV29-1 and TRBJ2-7, and 7 junctional nucleotides match TRBD2. The CDR3 region has the sequence CSVRRSGTPAYEQYF. The base sequence is TGCAGCGTTCGAAGAAGCGGGACTCCTGCCTACGAGCAGTACTTC.